Sequencing of this TCR beta chain was carried out in a study of Ad26.COV2.S vaccination and SARS-CoV-2 variants. Overall study context: As a participant in COV1001, the donor was in the Ad26.COV2.S trial arm. General observations from the study: Non-spike TCR breadth was similar in vaccine and placebo recipients.

The treatment here: 15 to 20 received Ad26.COV2.S at low or high dose, single or two shots; a few received placebo; per-sample allocation not given. Sampling took place 63 days after the first vaccine or placebo injection. An Ad26 vector was used to express Wuhan-strain SARS-CoV-2 spike as the vaccine. Profiling relied on immunoSEQ multiplex PCR, and the TCRdb table lists in-frame clones only, not all of them. The table shows hundreds of thousands of clones, with 83% occurring only once. This clone has more than one count but fewer than ten. Its antigen remains unknown. The receptor's source is a person aged 18-65 years who received the Ad26.COV2.S COVID-19 vaccine or a placebo. This material consisted of peripheral blood, taken in a trial of Ad26.COV2.S vaccine versus placebo.

This chain's CDR3 is CASSERGLDYEQYF. The CDR3 nucleotides are TGCGCCAGCAGTGAGCGGGGCCTTGACTACGAGCAGTACTTC. The V and J genes are TRBV10-1 and TRBJ2-7; D is perhaps TRBD1 or TRBD2 (5 bases each). The CDR3 spans 14 residues. The ends were cut back, 2 bases at V and 3 bases at J, with 11 bases in the middle. The germline V gene encodes CDR1 WNHNN and CDR2 SYGVQD (reference sequence).